Presented here are 2 T cell receptor beta chains from one specimen sequenced in a study of CD8 T cells in Susac syndrome. Random-hexamer reverse transcription was applied to roughly 0.5 to 1 ug RNA. A single record per CDR3 protein comes from TCRdb applying MiXCR to the immunoSEQ multiplex PCR reads. The sample has around 190,000 distinct CDR3 sequences; around 94% are singletons. Input material: CD4+ T cells from PBMCs. All receptors come from a human donor with Susac syndrome.

This chain uses TRBV20-1 with TRBJ2-7; D is undetermined. Trimming cost V 6 bases and J 1 base, with 16 bases left between them. CDR3 length: 14 residues. Germline CDR1 reads DFQATT; CDR2 reads SNEGSKA (reference sequence). CDR3 in amino acids: CSALDIVRSYEQYF. In DNA form, the CDR3 reads TGCAGTGCCCTCGACATTGTCCGATCCTACGAGCAGTACTTC.

The chain combines TRBV20-1 with TRBJ2-2; D is perhaps TRBD2 (6 bases). The germline V gene encodes CDR1 DFQATT and CDR2 SNEGSKA (reference sequence). The CDR3 totals 13 residues. Between the trimmed V and J ends, which lost 8 bases and 3 bases, there was a span of 13 bases. CDR3 sequence: CSPLRGDTGELFF. In nucleotides, the CDR3 is TGCAGTCCTCTCCGCGGGGACACCGGGGAGCTGTTTTTT.